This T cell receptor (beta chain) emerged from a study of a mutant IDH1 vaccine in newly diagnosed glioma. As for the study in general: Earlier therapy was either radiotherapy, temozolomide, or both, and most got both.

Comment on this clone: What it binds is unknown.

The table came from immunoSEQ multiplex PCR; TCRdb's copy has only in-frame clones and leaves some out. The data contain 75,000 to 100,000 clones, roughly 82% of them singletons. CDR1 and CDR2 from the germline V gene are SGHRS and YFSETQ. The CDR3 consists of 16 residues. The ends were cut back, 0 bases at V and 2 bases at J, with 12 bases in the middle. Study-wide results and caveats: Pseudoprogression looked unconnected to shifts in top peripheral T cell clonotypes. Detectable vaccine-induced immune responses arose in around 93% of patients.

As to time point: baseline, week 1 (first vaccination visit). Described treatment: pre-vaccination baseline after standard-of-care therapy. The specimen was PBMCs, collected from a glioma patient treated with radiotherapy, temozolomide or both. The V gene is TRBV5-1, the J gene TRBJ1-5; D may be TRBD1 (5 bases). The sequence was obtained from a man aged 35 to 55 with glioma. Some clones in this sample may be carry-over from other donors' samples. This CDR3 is CASSLDGAGGNQPQHF. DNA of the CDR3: TGCGCCAGCAGCTTGGATGGGGCTGGAGGCAATCAGCCCCAGCATTTT.